The subject of this entry is one TCR beta chain. The sample originates from a study of neurological immune-mediated disorders. Losses at the gene ends were 5 bases for V and 2 bases for J; bases not matched to a gene: 10. The CDR3 contains 16 residues. Germline assignment: CDR1 SGHVS and CDR2 FNYEAQ. MiXCR was run by TCRdb on the 5' RACE reads, yielding one entry per CDR3 protein. This sample has about 60,000 distinct CDR3 sequences; roughly 4.6% occur once, and the top ten carry around 3%. The sample comprised PBMCs. The origin of this receptor is a man aged 50 to 60 with multiple sclerosis. The chain combines TRBV7-6 with TRBJ2-5; 8 positions match TRBD1. CDR3 amino acids: CASSRPAGTGQETQYF. The CDR3 DNA sequence: TGTGCCAGCAGCCGCCCCGCCGGGACAGGACAAGAGACCCAGTACTTC.